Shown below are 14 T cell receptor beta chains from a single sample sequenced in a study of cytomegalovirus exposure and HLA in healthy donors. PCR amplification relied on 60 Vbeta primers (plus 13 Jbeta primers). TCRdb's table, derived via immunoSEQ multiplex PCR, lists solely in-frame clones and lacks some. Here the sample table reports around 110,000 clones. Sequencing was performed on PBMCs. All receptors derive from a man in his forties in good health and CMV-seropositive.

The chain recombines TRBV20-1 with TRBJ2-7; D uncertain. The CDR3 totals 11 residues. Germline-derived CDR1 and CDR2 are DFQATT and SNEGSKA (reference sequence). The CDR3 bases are TGCAGCCCCTATAGCTCCTACGAGCAGTACTTC. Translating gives CSPYSSYEQYF.

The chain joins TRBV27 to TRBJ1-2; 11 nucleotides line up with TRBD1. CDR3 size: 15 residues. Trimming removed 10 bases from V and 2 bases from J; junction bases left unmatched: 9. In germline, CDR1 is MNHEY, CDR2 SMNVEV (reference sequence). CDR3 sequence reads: CATWTGGWANYGYTF. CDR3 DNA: TGTGCCACCTGGACAGGGGGCTGGGCCAACTATGGCTACACCTTC.

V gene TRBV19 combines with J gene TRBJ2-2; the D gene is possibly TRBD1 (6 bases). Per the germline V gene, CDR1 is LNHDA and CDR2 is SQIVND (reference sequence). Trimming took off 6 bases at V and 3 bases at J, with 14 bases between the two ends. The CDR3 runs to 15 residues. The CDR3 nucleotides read TGTGCCAGTAGGGTCCAGGGGTCATACACCGGGGAGCTGTTTTTT. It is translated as CASRVQGSYTGELFF.

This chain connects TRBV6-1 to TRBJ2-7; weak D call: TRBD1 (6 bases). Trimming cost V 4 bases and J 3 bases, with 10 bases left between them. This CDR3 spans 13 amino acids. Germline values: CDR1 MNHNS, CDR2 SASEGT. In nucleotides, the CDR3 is TGTGCCAGCAGTGTCCGGGACAACTACGAGCAGTACTTC. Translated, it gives CASSVRDNYEQYF.

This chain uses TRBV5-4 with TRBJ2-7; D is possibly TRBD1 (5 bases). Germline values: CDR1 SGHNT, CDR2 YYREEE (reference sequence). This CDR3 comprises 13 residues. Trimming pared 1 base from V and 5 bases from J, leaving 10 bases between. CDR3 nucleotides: TGTGCCAGCAGCTTGCCTCAGGGAAACGAGCAGTACTTC. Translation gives CASSLPQGNEQYF.

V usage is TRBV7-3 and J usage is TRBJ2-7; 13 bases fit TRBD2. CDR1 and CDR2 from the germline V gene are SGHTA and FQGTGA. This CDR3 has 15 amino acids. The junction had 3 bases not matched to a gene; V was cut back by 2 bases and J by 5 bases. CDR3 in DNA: TGTGCCAGCAGCTTAGGACTAGCGGGAGTGAACGAGCAGTACTTC. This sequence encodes CASSLGLAGVNEQYF.

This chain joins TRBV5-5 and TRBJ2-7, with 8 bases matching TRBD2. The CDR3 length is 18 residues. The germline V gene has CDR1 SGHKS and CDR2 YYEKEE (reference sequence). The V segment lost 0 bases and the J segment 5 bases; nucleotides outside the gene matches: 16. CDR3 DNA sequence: TGTGCCAGCAGCTTGGAGATTCCGGGGGCGGGCGGGAGGCACGAGCAGTACTTC. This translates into CASSLEIPGAGGRHEQYF. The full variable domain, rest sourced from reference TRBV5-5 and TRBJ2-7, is DAGVTQSPTHLIKTRGQQVTLRCSPISGHKSVSWYQQVLGQGPQFIFQYYEKEERGRGNFPDRFSARQFPNYSSELNVNALLLGDSALYLCASSLEIPGAGGRHEQYFGPGTRLTVT.

Here the CDR3 DNA reads TGTGCCAGCAGACCCCCGGGACAGGGGTTGTGGGAGACCCAGTACTTC. This translates into CASRPPGQGLWETQYF. The chain recombines TRBV2 with TRBJ2-5; 10 nucleotides agree with TRBD1. V lost 6 bases to trimming and J lost 5 bases; unmatched junction nucleotides: 12. There are 16 residues in the CDR3. Germline V gives CDR1 SNHLY, CDR2 FYNNEI.

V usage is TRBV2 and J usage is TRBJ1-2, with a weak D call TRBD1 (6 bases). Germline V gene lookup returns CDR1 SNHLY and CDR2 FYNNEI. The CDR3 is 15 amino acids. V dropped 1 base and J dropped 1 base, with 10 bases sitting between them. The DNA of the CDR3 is TGTGCCAGCAGTGAAGTAACAGGGATTAACTATGGCTACACCTTC. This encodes CASSEVTGINYGYTF.

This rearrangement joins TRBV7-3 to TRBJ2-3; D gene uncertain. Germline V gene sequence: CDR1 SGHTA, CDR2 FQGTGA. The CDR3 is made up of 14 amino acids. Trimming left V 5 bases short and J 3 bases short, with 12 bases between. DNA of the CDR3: TGTGCCAGCAGCCCTAACAGTAGGACAGATACGCAGTATTTT. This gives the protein CASSPNSRTDTQYF.

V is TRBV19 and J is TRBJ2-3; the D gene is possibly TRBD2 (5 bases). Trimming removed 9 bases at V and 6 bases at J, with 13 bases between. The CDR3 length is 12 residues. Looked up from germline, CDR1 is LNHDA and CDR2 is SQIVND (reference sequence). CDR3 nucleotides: TGTGCCAGCAGTCCGGGATCGGATACGCAGTATTTT. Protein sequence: CASSPGSDTQYF.

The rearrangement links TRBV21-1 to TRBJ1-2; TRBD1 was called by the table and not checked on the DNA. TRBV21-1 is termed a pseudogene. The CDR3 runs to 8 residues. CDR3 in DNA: TGTGCCAGCAGCGCCCAGTATTTC. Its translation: CASSAQYF.

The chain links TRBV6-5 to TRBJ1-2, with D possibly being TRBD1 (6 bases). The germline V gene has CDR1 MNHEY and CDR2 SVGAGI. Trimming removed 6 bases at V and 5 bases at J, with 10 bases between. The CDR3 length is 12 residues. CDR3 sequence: CASSQGWYGYTF. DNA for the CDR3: TGTGCCAGCAGCCAGGGGTGGTATGGCTACACCTTC.

The CDR3 DNA is TGTGCCAGCAGTTACTCTCAGGGGACCGGCGAAAAACTGTTTTTT. This encodes CASSYSQGTGEKLFF. This chain links TRBV6-5 with TRBJ1-4, with a possible D match to TRBD1 (6 bases). Per germline, CDR1 MNHEY and CDR2 SVGAGI. V was pared by 0 bases and J by 8 bases, with 13 bases between. The CDR3 covers 15 residues.